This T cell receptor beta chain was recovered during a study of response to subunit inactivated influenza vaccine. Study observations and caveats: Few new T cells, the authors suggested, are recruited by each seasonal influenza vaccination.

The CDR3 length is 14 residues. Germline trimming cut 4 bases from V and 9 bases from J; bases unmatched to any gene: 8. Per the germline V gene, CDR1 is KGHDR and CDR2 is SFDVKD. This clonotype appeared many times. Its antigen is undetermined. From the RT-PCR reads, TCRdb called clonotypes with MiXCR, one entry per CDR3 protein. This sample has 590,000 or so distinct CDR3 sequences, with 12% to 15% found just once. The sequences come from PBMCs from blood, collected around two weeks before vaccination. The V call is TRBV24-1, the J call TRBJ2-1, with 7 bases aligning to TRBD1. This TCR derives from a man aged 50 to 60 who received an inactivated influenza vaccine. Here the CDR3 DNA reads TGTGCCACCAGTGACGCCGGGACAGCTTTTGAGCAGTTCTTC. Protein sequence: CATSDAGTAFEQFF.